This record covers a single TCR beta chain. TCRdb re-called the 5' RACE reads with MiXCR, one entry per CDR3 protein. Among around 240,000 distinct CDR3 sequences listed, about 7% were seen once. The sample is drawn from a study of identical twins. The same specimen was also included in a second study, on yellow fever vaccine responses in identical twins.

The specimen was memory (CD45RO+) T cells sorted from blood. The sequence was obtained from a woman aged 18-35 years in good health.

Here the CDR3 reads CASRLRIGDTQYF. CDR3 bases: TGTGCCAGCAGACTGAGAATTGGGGATACGCAGTATTTT. The chain combines TRBV28 with TRBJ2-3; D gene unclear. The V and J ends lost 6 bases and 6 bases respectively, with 13 bases between them. The CDR3 covers 13 residues. Germline V lookup: CDR1 MDHEN, CDR2 SYDVKM.